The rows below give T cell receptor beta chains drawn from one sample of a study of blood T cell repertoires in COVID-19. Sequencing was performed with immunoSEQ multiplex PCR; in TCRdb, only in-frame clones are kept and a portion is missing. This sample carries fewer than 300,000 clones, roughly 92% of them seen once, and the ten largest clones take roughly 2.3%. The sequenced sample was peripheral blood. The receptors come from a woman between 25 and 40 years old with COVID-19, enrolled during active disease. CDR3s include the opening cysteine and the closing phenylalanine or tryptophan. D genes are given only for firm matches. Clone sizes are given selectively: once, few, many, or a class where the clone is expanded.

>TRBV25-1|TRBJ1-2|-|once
CASSDGAFRAGYTF
TGTGCCAGCAGTGATGGGGCTTTTCGGGCTGGCTACACCTTC
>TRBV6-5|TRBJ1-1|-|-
CASSPLAGMNTEAFF
TGTGCCAGCAGTCCCTTGGCAGGGATGAACACTGAAGCTTTCTTT
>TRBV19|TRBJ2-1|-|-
CASSITINNEQFF
TGTGCCAGTAGTATAACTATCAACAATGAGCAGTTCTTC
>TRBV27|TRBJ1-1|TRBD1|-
CASSYQTGGTEAFF
TGTGCCAGCAGTTACCAGACAGGGGGCACTGAAGCTTTCTTT
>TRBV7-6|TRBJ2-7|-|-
CASSRTAESYEQYF
TGTGCCAGCAGCCGGACAGCCGAATCCTACGAGCAGTACTTC
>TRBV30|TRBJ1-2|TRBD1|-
CAWSKTGLSYTF
TGTGCCTGGAGTAAGACAGGGTTATCGTACACCTTC
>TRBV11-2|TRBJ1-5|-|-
CASSLYSGGNQPQHF
TGTGCCAGCAGCTTATATTCCGGGGGCAATCAGCCCCAGCATTTT
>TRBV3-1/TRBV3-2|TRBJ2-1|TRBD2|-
CASSQSGSLDNEQFF
TGTGCCAGCAGCCAGAGCGGGAGTTTAGACAATGAGCAGTTCTTC
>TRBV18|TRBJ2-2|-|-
CASSPEGTYYTGELFF
TGTGCCAGCTCACCAGAAGGGACTTATTACACCGGGGAGCTGTTTTTT
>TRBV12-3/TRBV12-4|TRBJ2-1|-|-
CASREGGFTEQFF
TGTGCCAGCAGAGAGGGGGGGTTCACTGAGCAGTTCTTC
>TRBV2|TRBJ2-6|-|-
CASRAGPSGANVLTF
TGTGCCAGCAGAGCGGGCCCATCTGGGGCCAACGTCCTGACTTTC
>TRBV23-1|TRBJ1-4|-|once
CASTSTKGQGSNEKLFF
TGCGCCAGCACCTCGACGAAGGGCCAGGGTTCTAATGAAAAACTGTTTTTT
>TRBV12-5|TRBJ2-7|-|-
CASGFDAGAYEQYF
TGTGCTAGTGGTTTCGACGCAGGGGCCTACGAGCAGTACTTC
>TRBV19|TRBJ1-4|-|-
CASSMQGGESKLFF
TGTGCCAGTAGTATGCAAGGAGGCGAGTCCAAACTGTTTTTT
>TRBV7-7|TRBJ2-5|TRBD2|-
CASSPVAGAETQYF
TGTGCCAGCAGTCCCGTAGCGGGAGCAGAGACCCAGTACTTC
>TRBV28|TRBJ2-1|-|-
CASRGGPRVGEQFF
TGTGCCAGCAGAGGCGGGCCTAGGGTGGGTGAGCAGTTCTTC
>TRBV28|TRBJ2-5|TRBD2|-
CASSPSGSQETQYF
TGTGCCAGCAGCCCAAGCGGGAGCCAAGAGACCCAGTACTTC
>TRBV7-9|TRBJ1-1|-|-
CASSLLTPMNTEAFF
TGTGCCAGCAGCTTACTGACACCCATGAACACTGAAGCTTTCTTT
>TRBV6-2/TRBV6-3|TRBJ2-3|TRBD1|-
CASSYLGGLAARREDTQYF
TGTGCCAGCAGTTACTTAGGGGGCCTAGCAGCCCGCCGGGAAGATACGCAGTATTTT
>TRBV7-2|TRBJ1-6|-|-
CASSPGTWKNSPLHF
TGTGCCAGCAGCCCGGGGACATGGAAAAATTCACCCCTCCACTTT
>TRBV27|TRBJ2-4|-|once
CASSPNRPLAKNIQYF
TGTGCCAGCAGTCCAAACAGACCCCTAGCCAAAAACATTCAGTACTTC
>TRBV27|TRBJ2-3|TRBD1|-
CASSLSGTGSTDTQYF
TGTGCCAGCAGTTTATCGGGGACAGGGAGCACAGATACGCAGTATTTT
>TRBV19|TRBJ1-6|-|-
CASSITGGNSPLHF
TGTGCCAGTAGTATCACCGGGGGAAATTCACCCCTCCACTTT
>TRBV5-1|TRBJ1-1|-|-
CASSLLAADTEAFF
TGCGCCAGCAGCTTACTCGCCGCGGACACTGAAGCTTTCTTT
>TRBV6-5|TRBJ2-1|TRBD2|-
CASSSGTIGYNEQFF
TGTGCCAGCAGCTCCGGGACTATAGGCTACAATGAGCAGTTCTTC
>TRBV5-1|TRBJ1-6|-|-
CASSRQDSKDNSPLHF
TGCGCCAGCAGCAGGCAGGACAGTAAGGATAATTCACCCCTCCACTTT
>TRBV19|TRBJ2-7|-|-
CASSGRNTGTYEQYF
TGTGCCAGTAGTGGACGTAATACAGGGACGTACGAGCAGTACTTC
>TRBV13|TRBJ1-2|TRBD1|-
CASSPRGQGSSGYTF
TGTGCCAGCAGCCCAAGGGGACAGGGTTCTTCTGGCTACACCTTC
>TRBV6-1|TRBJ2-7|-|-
CASSEDLGHEQYF
TGTGCCAGCAGTGAAGACCTGGGCCACGAGCAGTACTTC
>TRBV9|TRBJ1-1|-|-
CASREMGGGVGTEAFF
TGTGCCAGCAGAGAAATGGGAGGGGGAGTGGGCACTGAAGCTTTCTTT
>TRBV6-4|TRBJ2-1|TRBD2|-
CASSVGLAGGLDNEQFF
TGTGCCAGCAGTGTCGGTCTAGCGGGAGGGCTCGACAATGAGCAGTTCTTC
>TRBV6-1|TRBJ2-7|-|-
CASSEAEQIYEQYF
TGTGCCAGCAGTGAAGCAGAACAGATCTACGAGCAGTACTTC
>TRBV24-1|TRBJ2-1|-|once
CATSDRKTSIDNEQFF
TGTGCCACCAGTGACCGAAAGACTAGTATCGACAATGAGCAGTTCTTC
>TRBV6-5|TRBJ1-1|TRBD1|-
CASSRGRGKNTEAFF
TGTGCCAGCAGTCGTGGCAGGGGGAAGAACACTGAAGCTTTCTTT
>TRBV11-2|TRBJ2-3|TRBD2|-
CASSLAAGATDTQYF
TGTGCCAGCAGCTTAGCGGCGGGAGCGACAGATACGCAGTATTTT
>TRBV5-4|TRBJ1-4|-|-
CASSSQGNEKLFF
TGTGCCAGCAGTTCACAGGGTAATGAAAAACTGTTTTTT
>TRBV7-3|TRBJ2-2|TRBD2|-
CASARTSPTGELFF
TGTGCCAGCGCCCGGACTAGCCCTACCGGGGAGCTGTTTTTT